The entry below gives a single TCR beta chain sequence along with its context. A read error is the likely source, as a far larger clone sits one nucleotide away. This entry is derived from a study of shared clonotypes between healthy human individuals. Trimming stripped 10 bases from V and 4 bases from J, with 17 bases between. The CDR3 consists of 13 residues. Germline V gene data show CDR1 as MDHEN and CDR2 as SYDVKM. Deep was the level used in running the assay. Some clones are missing from TCRdb's copy, which holds only in-frame ones; the method was immunoSEQ multiplex PCR. The data show around 980,000 clones, with approximately 78% seen just once and around 0.61% held by the top ten.

The clonotype was recovered from a man between 18 and 35 years old in good health. Some clones in this sample may be carry-over from other donors' samples. The sequenced sample was memory CD4+ T cells from PBMCs. Subset here: CD45RA-negative fraction. The chain uses TRBV28 and TRBJ2-7; D may be TRBD2 (6 bases). The CDR3 DNA sequence: TGTGCCACCATAGCGGAAGGTCTGTACGAGCAGTACTTC. Protein: CATIAEGLYEQYF.